This T cell receptor (beta chain) was sequenced in a study of blood T cell repertoires in COVID-19 (dated by TCRdb to 2018 to 2020). Regarding the research as a whole: Samples from collaborators originated in the United States, Italy and Spain and spanned both the acute and convalescent phases of COVID-19. Samples were obtained from the ongoing ImmuneRACE study (first 160 participants) and from over 1,000 subjects provided by 6 global collaborators. The dataset comprised deeply sampled blood TCRbeta repertoires from subjects exposed to, actively infected with, or recovered from COVID-19. The material from the prospective study consisted of cDNA or gDNA derived from T cells, B-cell-depleted T cells, or PBMCs. Sample metadata almost always included a de-identified subject ID, COVID-19 status, age in years and sex. The repertoires were released in a freely available public database intended as a resource for research on the immune response to SARS-CoV-2. Where available, HLA class I and class II types were taken from metadata supplied by the sample provider and were not determined by assay-based typing.

Collaborating institutions collected whole blood in K2EDTA tubes following their own protocols. For TCRbeta analysis, collaborators shipped samples in one of three forms: frozen whole blood, isolated PBMCs, or DNA extracted from either of those sample types. The immunoSEQ Assay, a bias-controlled multiplex PCR, was used to amplify TCRbeta CDR3 regions from genomic DNA. On the authors' methods: Within the assay, amplification of reference gene primers was used to estimate how many nucleated cells each sample contained. Sequence reads were collapsed and filtered to measure the absolute abundance of every unique TCRbeta CDR3 rearrangement. For each sample, productive Simpson clonality was calculated as the square root of Simpson's diversity index across productive rearrangements. TCRdb carries this immuneACCESS record with in-frame sequences only. Its versions omit some clonotypes, under half of them owing to an unresolved V gene in the studies checked, with the rest unexplained. V and J calls and clone size are copied from that table; D and trimming were computed from the DNA. Here the sample has about 210,000 clones; 82% occur a single time. Around 12% of the sample belongs to the ten largest clones.

About this clone itself: No antigen is known for it. One base away there is no much larger clone; base qualities are not given.

What the work shows at the level of the full study, not this receptor alone: The quantity of clinical and demographic metadata differed by source and by participant and was supplied without curation.

The sequenced material came from peripheral blood. This receptor was identified in a woman in her thirties or forties with acute or convalescent COVID-19.

The sequenced DNA is TGTGCCAGCAGCCTAAGAGGGGGGGGTGCCACAGATACGCAGTATTTT. Its product reads: CASSLRGGGATDTQYF. This receptor chain uses TRBV3-1 (or the pseudogene TRBV3-2) and TRBJ2-3; a tentative D call is TRBD2 (7 bases match). Taken from cysteine to phenylalanine, the CDR3 has 16 residues. Only CDR3 DNA is held: 48 bases, read in frame from base 1. V and J are truncated by 4 bases and 2 bases respectively, leaving an intervening sequence of 16 bases. The germline V gene (reference sequence) sets CDR1 to LGHDT and CDR2 to YNNKEL.